This T cell receptor beta chain came from a study of technical replicates of blood from a few donors. The data were produced by immunoSEQ multiplex PCR, yet TCRdb's version contains in-frame clones alone and is incomplete. The sample has 55,000 to 80,000 clones; roughly 93% are singletons. V dropped 8 bases and J dropped 5 bases, with 18 bases sitting between them. Per the germline V gene, CDR1 is MNHEY and CDR2 is SMNVEV (reference sequence). The CDR3 length is 14 residues. The sample taken for sequencing was T cells isolated from PBMCs. This sequence originates from a human donor in good health. The V gene is TRBV27, the J gene TRBJ1-2; D gene uncertain. The CDR3 is CASRMGHSGYGYTF. In nucleotides, the CDR3 is TGTGCCAGCCGCATGGGTCACTCAGGTTATGGCTACACCTTC.